This TCR beta chain was sequenced for a study of radiotherapy plus CTLA-4 blockade in lung cancer (dated by TCRdb to the late 2010s). At the level of the whole study: Objective responses were observed in around 20% of enrolled patients, and disease control was achieved in around 30%. General findings and caveats noted by the study authors: After treatment with radiotherapy and ipilimumab, TCR clones that came from tumors expanded in the peripheral blood. The strongest predictors of response, as reported, were early dynamic changes in blood T cell clones along with a rise in serum interferon-beta after radiation.

Library creation used the immunoSEQ multiplex PCR assay. As stored in TCRdb, this immuneACCESS dataset retains in-frame rearrangements with V and J assigned. A fraction of the clones does not appear; measured against another copy, unresolved V genes explain less than half of the discrepancy, and the remainder lacks a known reason. The table for this sample lists 55,000 to 70,000 clones; around 80% of them were counted only once. Of the sample, roughly 15% falls within the top ten clones. A single count supports this clone. Its recognized antigen is unknown. Base quality data are lacking; no much larger clone is found one base away. The CDR3 covers 13 residues, taking in both the cysteine and the phenylalanine. The read is trimmed to its CDR3 DNA, 39 bases read in frame from base 1. V and J are truncated by 5 bases and 7 bases respectively, leaving an intervening sequence of 15 bases. CDR1 and CDR2 are read off the germline V gene as SGHVS and FQNEAQ.

The study tested focal radiation therapy combined with CTLA-4 blockade (ipilimumab) in patients with chemo-refractory metastatic non-small-cell lung cancer. The sequence joins TRBV7-8 to TRBJ2-7, with TRBD1 tentatively as D gene (6 bases match). This clonotype originated in a human donor with non-small cell lung cancer who had a complete response to radiotherapy plus ipilimumab. Specimen: peripheral blood, collected from a patient treated with radiotherapy plus ipilimumab. The DNA reads as follows: TGTGCCAGCAGCGAAGCCCTGGGGACAGAGCAGTACTTC. The resulting protein is CASSEALGTEQYF.